The entry below gives a single TCR beta chain sequence along with its context. Primers: 60 Vbeta forward and 13 Jbeta reverse. The method was immunoSEQ multiplex PCR; TCRdb's version includes in-frame clones alone and lacks a portion of them. Here the sample spans some 97,000 clones, more than 65% being singletons. Germline V gene lookup returns CDR1 LNHNV and CDR2 YYDKDF (reference sequence). The CDR3 has 13 amino acids. Trimming shortened V by 0 bases and J by 8 bases, and 8 bases separated the two germline ends. The data belong to a study of cytomegalovirus exposure and HLA in healthy donors. The sequenced sample consisted of PBMCs. The sequence was collected from a woman under 30 in good health and CMV-seropositive. The rearrangement joins TRBV15 to TRBJ1-3; D is possibly TRBD1 (5 bases). CDR3 in amino acids: CATSRDWGDTIYF. The CDR3 DNA is TGTGCCACCAGCAGAGATTGGGGGGACACCATATATTTT.